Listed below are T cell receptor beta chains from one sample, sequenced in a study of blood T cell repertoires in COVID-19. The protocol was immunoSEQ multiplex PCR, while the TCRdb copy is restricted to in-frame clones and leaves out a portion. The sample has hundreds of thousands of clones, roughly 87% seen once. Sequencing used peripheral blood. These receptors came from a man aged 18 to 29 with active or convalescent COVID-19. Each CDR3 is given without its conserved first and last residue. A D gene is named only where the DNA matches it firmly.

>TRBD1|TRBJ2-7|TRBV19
ASSLQGGGYEQY
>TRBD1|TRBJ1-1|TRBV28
ASLNSRTGNTEAF
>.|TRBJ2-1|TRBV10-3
AISEVSPLEQF
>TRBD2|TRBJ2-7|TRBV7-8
ASSLVAGGTYEQY
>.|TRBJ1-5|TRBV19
ASSRGNQPQH
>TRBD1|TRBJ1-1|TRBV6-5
ASTPPGQGGGPF
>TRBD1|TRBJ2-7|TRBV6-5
ASSYGQGSSYEQY
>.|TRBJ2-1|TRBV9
ASSVRRGRYGDEQF
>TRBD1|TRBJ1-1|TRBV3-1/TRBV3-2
ASSPPGQGGTEAF
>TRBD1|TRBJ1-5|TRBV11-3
ASSFRDRAFNQPQH
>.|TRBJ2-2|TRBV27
ASSSSRNTGELF
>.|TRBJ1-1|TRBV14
ASTPGGALMNTEAF
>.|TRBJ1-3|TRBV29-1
RRITISGNTIY
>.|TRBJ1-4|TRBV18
ASSAQRPNEKLF
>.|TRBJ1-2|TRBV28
ASSTYHGNTYGYT
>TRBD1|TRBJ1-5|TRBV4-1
ASSPLPLDRGNQPQH
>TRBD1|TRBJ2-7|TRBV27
ASSMTGIPYEQY
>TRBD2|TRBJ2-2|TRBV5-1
ASSPGLAGELF
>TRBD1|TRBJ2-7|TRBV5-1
ASSLPGTGGYEQY
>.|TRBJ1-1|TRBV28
ASCGTEAF
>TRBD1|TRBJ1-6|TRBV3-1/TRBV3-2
ASSYAGTGGSPLH
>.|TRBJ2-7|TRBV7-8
ASSPNRDNYEQY
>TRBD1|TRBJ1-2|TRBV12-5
ASGLNLGSTGDYGYT